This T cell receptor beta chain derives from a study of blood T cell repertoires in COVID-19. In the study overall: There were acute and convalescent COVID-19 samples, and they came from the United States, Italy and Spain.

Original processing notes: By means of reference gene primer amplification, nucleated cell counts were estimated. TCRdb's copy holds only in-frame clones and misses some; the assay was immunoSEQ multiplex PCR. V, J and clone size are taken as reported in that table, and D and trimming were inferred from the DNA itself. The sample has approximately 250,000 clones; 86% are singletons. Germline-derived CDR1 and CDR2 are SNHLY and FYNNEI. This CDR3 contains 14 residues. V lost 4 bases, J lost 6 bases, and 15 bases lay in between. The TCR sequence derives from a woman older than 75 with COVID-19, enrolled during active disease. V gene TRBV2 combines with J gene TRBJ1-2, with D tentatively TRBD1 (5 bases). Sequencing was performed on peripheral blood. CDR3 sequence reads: CASSGQGSVHGYTF. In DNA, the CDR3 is TGTGCCAGCAGTGGCCAGGGTTCGGTCCATGGCTACACCTTC.